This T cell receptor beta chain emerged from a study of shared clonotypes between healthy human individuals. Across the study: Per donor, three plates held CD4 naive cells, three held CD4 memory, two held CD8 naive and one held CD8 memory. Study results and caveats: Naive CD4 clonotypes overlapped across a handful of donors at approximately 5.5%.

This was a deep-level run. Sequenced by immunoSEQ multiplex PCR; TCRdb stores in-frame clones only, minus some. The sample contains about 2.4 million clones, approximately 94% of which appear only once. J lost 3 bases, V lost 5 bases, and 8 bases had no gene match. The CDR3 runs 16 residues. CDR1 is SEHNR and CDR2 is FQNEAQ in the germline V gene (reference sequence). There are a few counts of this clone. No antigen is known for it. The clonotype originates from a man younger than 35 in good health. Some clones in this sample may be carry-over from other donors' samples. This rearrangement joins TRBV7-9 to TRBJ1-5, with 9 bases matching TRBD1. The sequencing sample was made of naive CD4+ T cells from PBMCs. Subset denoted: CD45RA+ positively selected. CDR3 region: CASSLGTGKVNQPQHF. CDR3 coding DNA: TGTGCCAGCAGCCTTGGGACAGGGAAGGTCAATCAGCCCCAGCATTTT.